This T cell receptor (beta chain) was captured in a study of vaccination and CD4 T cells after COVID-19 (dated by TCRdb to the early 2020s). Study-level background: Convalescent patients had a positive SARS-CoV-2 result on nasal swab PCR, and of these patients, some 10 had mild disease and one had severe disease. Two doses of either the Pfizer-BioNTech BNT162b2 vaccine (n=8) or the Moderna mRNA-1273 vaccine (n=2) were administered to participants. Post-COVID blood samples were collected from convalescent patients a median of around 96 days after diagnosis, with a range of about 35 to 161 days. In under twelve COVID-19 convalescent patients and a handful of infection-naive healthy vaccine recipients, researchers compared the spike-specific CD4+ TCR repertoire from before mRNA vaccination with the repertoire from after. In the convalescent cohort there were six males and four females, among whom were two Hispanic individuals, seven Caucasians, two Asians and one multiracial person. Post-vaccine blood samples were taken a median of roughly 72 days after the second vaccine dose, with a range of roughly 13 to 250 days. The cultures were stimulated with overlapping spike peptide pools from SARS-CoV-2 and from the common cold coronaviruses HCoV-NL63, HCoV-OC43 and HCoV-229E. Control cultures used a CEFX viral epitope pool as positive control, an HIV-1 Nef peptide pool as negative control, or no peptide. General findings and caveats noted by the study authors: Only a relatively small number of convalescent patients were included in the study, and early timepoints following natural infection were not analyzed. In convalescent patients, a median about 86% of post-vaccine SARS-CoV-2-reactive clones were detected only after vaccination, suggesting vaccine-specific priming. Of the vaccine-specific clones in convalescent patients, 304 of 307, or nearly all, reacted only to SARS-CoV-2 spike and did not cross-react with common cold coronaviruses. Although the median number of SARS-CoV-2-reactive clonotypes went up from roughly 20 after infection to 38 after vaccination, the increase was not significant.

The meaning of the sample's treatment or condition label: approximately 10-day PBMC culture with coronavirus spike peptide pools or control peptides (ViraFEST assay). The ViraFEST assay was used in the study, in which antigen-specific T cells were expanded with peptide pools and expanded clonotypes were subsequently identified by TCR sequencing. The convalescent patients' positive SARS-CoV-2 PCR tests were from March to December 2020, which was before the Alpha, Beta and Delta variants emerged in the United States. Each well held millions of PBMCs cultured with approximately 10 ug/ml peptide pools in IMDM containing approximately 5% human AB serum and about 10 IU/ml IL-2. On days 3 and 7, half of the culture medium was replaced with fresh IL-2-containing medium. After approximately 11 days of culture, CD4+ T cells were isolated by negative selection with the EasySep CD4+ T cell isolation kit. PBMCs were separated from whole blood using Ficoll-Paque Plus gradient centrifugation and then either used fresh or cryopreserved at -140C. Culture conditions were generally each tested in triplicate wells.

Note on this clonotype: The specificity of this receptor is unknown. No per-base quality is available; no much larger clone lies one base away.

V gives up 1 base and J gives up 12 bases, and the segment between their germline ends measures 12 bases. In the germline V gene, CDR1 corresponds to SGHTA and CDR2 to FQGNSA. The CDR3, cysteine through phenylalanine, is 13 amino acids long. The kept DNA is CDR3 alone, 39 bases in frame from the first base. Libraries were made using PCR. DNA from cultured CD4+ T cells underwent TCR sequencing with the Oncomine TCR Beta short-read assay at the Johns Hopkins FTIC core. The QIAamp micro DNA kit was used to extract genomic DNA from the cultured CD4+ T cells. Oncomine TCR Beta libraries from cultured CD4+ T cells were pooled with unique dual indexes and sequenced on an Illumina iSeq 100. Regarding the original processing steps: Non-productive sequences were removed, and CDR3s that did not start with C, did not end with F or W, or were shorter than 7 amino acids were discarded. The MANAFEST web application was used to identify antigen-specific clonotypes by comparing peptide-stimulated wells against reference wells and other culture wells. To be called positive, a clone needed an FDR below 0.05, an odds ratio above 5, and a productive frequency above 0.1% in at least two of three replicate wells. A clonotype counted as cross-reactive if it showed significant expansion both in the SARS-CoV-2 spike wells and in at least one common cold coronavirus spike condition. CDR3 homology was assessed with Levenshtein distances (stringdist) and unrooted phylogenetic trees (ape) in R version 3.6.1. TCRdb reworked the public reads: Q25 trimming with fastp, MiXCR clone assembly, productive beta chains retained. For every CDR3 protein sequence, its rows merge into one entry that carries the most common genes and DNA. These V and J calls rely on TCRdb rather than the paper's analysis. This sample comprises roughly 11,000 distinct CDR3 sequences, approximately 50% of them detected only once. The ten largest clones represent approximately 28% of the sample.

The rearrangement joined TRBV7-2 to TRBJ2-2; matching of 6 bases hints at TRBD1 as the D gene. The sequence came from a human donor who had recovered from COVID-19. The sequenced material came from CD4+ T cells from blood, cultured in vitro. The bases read TGTGCCAGCAGCTTAGACCCAGGGGCGAAGCTGTTTTTT. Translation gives CASSLDPGAKLFF.